This TCR beta chain was sequenced during a study of blood T cells in healthy people across ages. Deletions cut 3 bases from V and 6 bases from J, with 12 bases between. Germline-derived CDR1 and CDR2 are DFQATT and SNEGSKA (reference sequence). The CDR3 loop spans 12 amino acids. Each sample had at least 6 million PBMCs isolated. PCR was performed a second time for roughly 7 to 11 cycles using a sample-barcoded 5' primer and a J-beta primer mix. TCRdb re-called the 5' RACE reads through MiXCR, storing one row per CDR3 protein. The table records about 670,000 distinct CDR3 sequences, over 40% of them present only once. This clonotype was recorded a few times.

This chain uses TRBV20-1 with TRBJ2-7; unclear D gene. Material: blood. The receptor comes from a man aged 80 or over in good health. CDR3: CSASLSGFEQYF. DNA for the CDR3: TGCAGTGCTAGTCTTTCCGGATTCGAGCAGTACTTC.